Presented here are 4 T cell receptor beta chains from one specimen sequenced in a study of T cells in Graves' hyperthyroidism and ophthalmopathy. RNA transcripts served as the template for amplifying TCR beta CDR3 regions. The TCR CDR3 was amplified in a first-round RT-PCR using the HTBI primer set. MiXCR, run by TCRdb on the multiplex PCR reads, gives a single entry per CDR3 protein. The repertoire holds roughly 280,000 distinct CDR3 sequences, with approximately 21% as singletons. Sequencing was done on a sample of blood. Receptors were obtained from a man aged 30 to 45 with Graves' ophthalmopathy.

This clonotype was counted at least ten times. The CDR3 DNA reads as TGTGCCAGCAGTTCAGACAGGGGTTATGAAGCTTTCTTT. Translated, it gives CASSSDRGYEAFF. The chain has TRBV11-2 and TRBJ1-1; 8 nucleotides match TRBD1. The CDR3 is made up of 13 amino acids. Germline CDR1 is SGHAT and CDR2 is FQNNGV. J gave up 7 bases and V 6 bases, and 7 bases lay outside the gene matches. Using reference TRBV11-2 and TRBJ1-1 for the parts outside the CDR3, the full variable domain is EAGVAQSPRYKIIEKRQSVAFWCNPISGHATLYWYQQILGQGPKLLIQFQNNGVVDDSQLPKDRFSAERLKGVDSTLKIQPAKLEDSAVYLCASSSDRGYEAFFGQGTRLTVV.

In this sample, this clonotype turned up a few times. The chain recombines TRBV4-2 with TRBJ2-1; 9 bases are a match to TRBD2. J was trimmed by 5 bases and V by 1 base; bases with no gene match: 3. Germline assignment: CDR1 LGHNA and CDR2 YNFKEQ. This CDR3 region has 15 residues. In DNA form, the CDR3 reads TGTGCCAGCAGCCAAGCCGCTAGCGGGAACAATGAGCAGTTCTTC. It specifies CASSQAASGNNEQFF.

The CDR3 DNA reads as TGTGCCAGCAGGAAGACAGGGCCCGAGCGTGAAAAACTGTTTTTT. It translates to CASRKTGPEREKLFF. This chain joins TRBV2 and TRBJ1-4, with 7 bases fitting TRBD1. The CDR3 covers 15 residues. Trimming cost V 6 bases and J 7 bases; bases outside gene matches: 11. Germline assignment: CDR1 SNHLY and CDR2 FYNNEI.

CDR3 protein: CASSLRFEQYF. For the CDR3, the DNA is TGTGCCAGCAGTCTCCGATTCGAGCAGTACTTC. This chain links TRBV28 with TRBJ2-7; D call uncertain. V dropped 5 bases and J dropped 6 bases, with 8 bases sitting between them. From germline, CDR1 is MDHEN and CDR2 SYDVKM. The CDR3 totals 11 residues.